The 14 T cell receptor beta chains below come from one sample, sequenced in a study of blood T cells in healthy people across ages. Together with a sample-barcoded 5' primer, a J-beta primer mix was included in a second PCR lasting 7 to 11 cycles. One entry per CDR3 protein, called by TCRdb with MiXCR from the 5' RACE reads. The sample has 780,000 or so distinct CDR3 sequences; more than 55% are singletons. Source material: blood. The receptors stem from a man in his forties in good health.

This rearrangement joins TRBV12-3 or TRBV12-4 to TRBJ1-6; the D gene is possibly TRBD1 (5 bases). The length of the CDR3 is 14 residues. Trimming took 3 bases from V and 5 from J, leaving 8 bases between them. This chain's CDR3 is CASSFGTDNSPLHF. CDR3 bases: TGTGCCAGCAGTTTTGGGACGGATAATTCACCCCTCCACTTT.

This clonotype showed up just a few times. The chain links TRBV7-9 to TRBJ2-4, with a tentative D call TRBD2 (6 bases). Trimming took 4 bases from V and 6 from J, leaving 16 bases between them. CDR1 is SEHNR and CDR2 is FQNEAQ in the germline V gene (reference sequence). This CDR3 spans 15 amino acids. This CDR3 reads CASSSPGLQGNIQYF. The CDR3 DNA reads as TGTGCCAGCAGCTCACCGGGACTCCAGGGAAACATTCAGTACTTC.

The rearrangement links TRBV5-5 to TRBJ1-6; tentatively, D is TRBD1 (5 bases). This CDR3 has 18 residues. V was trimmed by 3 bases and J by 0 bases, leaving 16 bases between them. CDR1 SGHKS and CDR2 YYEKEE come from the germline V gene (reference sequence). Here the CDR3 reads CASSSGVRGASYNSPLHF. The DNA for the CDR3 is TGTGCCAGCAGCTCGGGGGTTAGAGGTGCCTCCTATAATTCACCCCTCCACTTT.

J is TRBJ1-1 and V is TRBV20-1, with D possibly matching TRBD1 (6 bases). Germline lookup yields CDR1 DFQATT and CDR2 SNEGSKA (reference sequence). Trimming took off 5 bases at V and 0 bases at J, with 19 bases between the two ends. The length of the CDR3 is 16 residues. The CDR3 coding sequence is TGCAGTGCTGGGGGCGGAGGAGTCTTTATGAACACTGAAGCTTTCTTT. Amino acids: CSAGGGGVFMNTEAFF.

The chain uses TRBV24-1 and TRBJ2-3, with TRBD1 matching over 9 bases. The CDR3 has 16 amino acids. The ends lost 5 bases at V and 4 bases at J; junction bases unmatched: 9. CDR1 is KGHDR, CDR2 SFDVKD, per germline. CDR3 sequence reads: CATSGPGTGLSDTQYF. CDR3 sequence (DNA): TGTGCCACCAGTGGGCCCGGGACAGGGTTATCAGATACGCAGTATTTT.

This clonotype was recorded a few times. J is TRBJ2-5 and V is TRBV7-2; 9 positions match TRBD2. The CDR3 is 15 amino acids. With V trimmed by 3 bases and J by 0 bases, 2 bases remained unmatched. Germline CDR1 SGHTA, CDR2 FQGNSA. Written as DNA, the CDR3 is TGTGCCAGCAGCTTCCAGCGGGGGGACCAAGAGACCCAGTACTTC. Protein sequence: CASSFQRGDQETQYF.

This chain links TRBV12-3 or TRBV12-4 with TRBJ2-3, with D possibly matching TRBD1 (5 bases). Trimming cost V 2 bases and J 4 bases, with 13 bases left between them. The CDR3 covers 15 residues. As DNA, the CDR3 is TGTGCCAGCAGTTTACAGGGAAATGGCCCAGATACGCAGTATTTT. This gives the protein CASSLQGNGPDTQYF.

A few counts support this clonotype. V is TRBV5-1 and J is TRBJ2-7, with D hard to call. Germline V gene sequence: CDR1 SGHRS, CDR2 YFSETQ. The CDR3 sequence is 13 residues long. The ends were cut back, 5 bases at V and 1 base at J, with 10 bases in the middle. DNA of the CDR3: TGCGCCAGCAGTTGGACGGAATCCTACGAGCAGTACTTC. Its protein product is CASSWTESYEQYF.

A few counts support this clonotype. This rearrangement joins TRBV12-3 or TRBV12-4 to TRBJ2-1; the match to TRBD2 covers 10 bases. The CDR3 spans 16 residues. The V segment lost 6 bases and the J segment 2 bases; nucleotides outside the gene matches: 7. CDR3 DNA sequence: TGTGCCAGCAGGCCTCCGGGACTAGCGACCTACAATGAGCAGTTCTTC. Residues: CASRPPGLATYNEQFF.

This chain's CDR3 is CAISESRHEQYF. DNA of the CDR3: TGTGCCATCAGTGAGTCGAGACACGAGCAGTACTTC. This rearrangement joins TRBV10-3 to TRBJ2-7; D gene unclear. The ends were cut back, 0 bases at V and 5 bases at J, with 5 bases in the middle. The CDR3 is 12 amino acids. Germline V gene sequence: CDR1 ENHRY, CDR2 SYGVKD.

V is TRBV20-1 and J is TRBJ2-4; 7 bases agree with TRBD2. The CDR3 consists of 17 residues. The germline V gene has CDR1 DFQATT and CDR2 SNEGSKA (reference sequence). The trim removed 0 bases at V and 1 base at J, leaving 9 bases unmatched. Here the CDR3 reads CSARDGWEGGAKNIQYF. CDR3 nucleotide sequence: TGCAGTGCTAGAGATGGCTGGGAGGGAGGGGCCAAAAACATTCAGTACTTC.

The chain recombines TRBV12-3 or TRBV12-4 with TRBJ1-2, with D uncertain. Trimming removed 8 bases at V and 5 bases at J, with 15 bases between. CDR3 size: 13 residues. The CDR3 nucleotides are TGTGCCAGCGGAGACGTCACATTTTATGGCTACACCTTC. Amino acid sequence: CASGDVTFYGYTF.

This clonotype appeared a few times. The V and J genes are TRBV29-1 and TRBJ2-5, with D perhaps matching TRBD2 (6 bases). V was cut by 6 bases and J by 3 bases, with 23 bases left in between. The CDR3 extends over 16 amino acids. CDR1 is SQVTM, CDR2 ANQGSEA, per germline. The CDR3 sequence is CSVTEGGRNLKETQYF. For the CDR3, the DNA is TGCAGCGTAACGGAGGGAGGACGAAACCTTAAAGAGACCCAGTACTTC.

This clonotype turned up a few times. This chain uses TRBV4-3 with TRBJ2-5; D possibly corresponds to TRBD2 (6 bases). CDR3 length equals 15 residues. With 2 bases removed from V and 4 bases from J, the gap between germline ends came to 14 bases. Germline V lookup: CDR1 LGHNA, CDR2 YSLEER. CDR3 sequence reads: CASSQRRDWTETQYF. CDR3 DNA: TGCGCCAGCAGCCAAAGGAGGGACTGGACAGAGACCCAGTACTTC.